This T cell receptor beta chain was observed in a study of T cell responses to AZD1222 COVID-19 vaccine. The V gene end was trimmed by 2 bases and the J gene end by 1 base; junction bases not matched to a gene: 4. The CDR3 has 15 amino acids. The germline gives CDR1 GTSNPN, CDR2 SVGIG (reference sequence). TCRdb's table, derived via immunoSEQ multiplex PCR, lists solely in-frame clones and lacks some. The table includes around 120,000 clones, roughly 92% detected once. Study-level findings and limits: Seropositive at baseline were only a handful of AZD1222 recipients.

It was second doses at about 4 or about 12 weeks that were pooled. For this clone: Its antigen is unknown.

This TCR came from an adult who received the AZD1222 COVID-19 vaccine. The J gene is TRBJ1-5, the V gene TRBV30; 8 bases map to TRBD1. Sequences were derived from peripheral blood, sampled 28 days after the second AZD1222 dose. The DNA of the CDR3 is TGTGCCTGGAGTTCAGGGGGCGCGAGCAATCAGCCCCAGCATTTT. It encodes CAWSSGGASNQPQHF.